This entry concerns a single T cell receptor (beta chain). Its antigen is still unknown. The sample originates from a study of cytomegalovirus exposure and HLA in healthy donors. 13 Jbeta primers and 60 Vbeta primers were used for the PCR. Here immunoSEQ multiplex PCR was the method, and the copy in TCRdb shows in-frame clones only, minus some. The data contain fewer than 200,000 clones, roughly 70% of them singletons. The CDR3 contains 13 residues. CDR1 is MNHEY and CDR2 is SVGAGI in the germline V gene. V lost 7 bases, J lost 5 bases, and 5 bases stayed unmatched. General study findings and limits: A later analysis linked a missense variant in DCLRE1C to the trimming of TCR beta V and J genes. Cytomegalovirus association was assigned to approximately 160 TCR beta chains. Near-uniform donor sequencing depth was presumed by presence/absence analyses.

The rearrangement joins TRBV6-5 to TRBJ2-1; 7 nucleotides line up with TRBD2. The origin of this receptor is a girl aged 10-17 years in good health and CMV-seronegative. Material for sequencing was PBMCs. In nucleotides, the CDR3 is TGTGCCAGCAACGGACTAGAACACAATGAGCAGTTCTTC. Protein sequence: CASNGLEHNEQFF.